This T cell receptor beta chain emerged from a study of T cells in Graves' hyperthyroidism and ophthalmopathy (dated by TCRdb to the late 2010s). Notes on the research overall: Peripheral blood samples were taken at initial diagnosis, before any treatment was given. A discovery cohort of about a hundred patients, 43 with Graves' ophthalmopathy and over 55 with stable Graves' hyperthyroidism, was used to find distinguishing TCR V-J signatures. Prospective prediction of ophthalmopathy was tested in an independent validation cohort consisting of about 20 hyperthyroidism patients and some 15 patients who later progressed to ophthalmopathy. For training and testing, the approximately 97 patients in the discovery cohort were randomly divided in a 7:3 ratio. In addition, the study compared T-cell repertoires in thyroid tissue and in blood from about six Graves' hyperthyroidism patients. After sampling, hyperthyroidism patients received methimazole starting at 30 mg daily, and ophthalmopathy patients received high-dose intravenous methylprednisolone. The paper describes TCR Vbeta CDR3 sequencing of 130 to 150 peripheral blood samples, made up of 43 ophthalmopathy patients, more than 70 hyperthyroidism patients and 17 progressor patients. Beyond this particular receptor, the publication reports: Most expanded thyroid clonotypes (frequency above 0.001) were also detected in blood, suggesting blood repertoires may reflect thyroid immune responses. No statistical method was used to set the sample size in advance, and investigators knew the group allocation. During validation, the model predicted progression to ophthalmopathy a median of roughly six months ahead of onset, with around 71% sensitivity and around 72% specificity. Ophthalmopathy was separated from stable hyperthyroidism by a 13 V-J signature model, with over 85% sensitivity and roughly 84% specificity obtained in cross-validation and 80%/75% obtained in testing.

Counted from cysteine to phenylalanine, this CDR3 has 14 amino acids. Kept here is only the CDR3 DNA, which spans 42 bases and is read in frame from base 1. CDR1 and CDR2 (DFQATT, SNEGSKA) derive from the germline V gene (reference sequence). The junction carries 13 bases between V and J, which are trimmed by 5 bases and 2 bases respectively. At least ten counts were recorded for this clonotype. What this receptor recognizes is not known. Per-base quality was not reported, and no clone a single base away is much larger than it. The TCR beta CDR3 regions were amplified from RNA transcripts. The TCR CDR3 was subjected to a first round of RT-PCR using the HTBI primer set and the Qiagen OneStep RT-PCR kit. A second multiplex PCR round built the libraries, followed by size selection and purification. Libraries were sequenced paired-end with 100 bp reads on an Illumina HiSeq2000. In the source study's methods: Raw data were processed with SOAPnuke, discarding reads with adapters, uncalled bases, mean Phred below 15, or no exact constant-primer or identifier match. High-quality paired reads were merged with COPE v1.2.5, and unique nucleotide sequences were defined as clonotypes. Clonotypes were aligned to IMGT TRBV, TRBD and TRBJ reference segments using MiTCR v1.1. The analysis included only V-J combinations with a frequency above 0.0001, which together covered around 99% of the repertoires. The TCS score was defined as F50 (clonal expansion) divided by E x V (chaos), with BLOSUM62-based TCRdist calculated between CDR3 peptides within each V-J. Welch's t-statistics and random forest reduced fewer than 600 V-J features to 13, which were used in a naive Bayes classifier (R e1071). TCRdb ran its own pipeline on the public reads, namely fastp trimming at Q25 and MiXCR clone calling, and kept in-frame beta chains. One record per CDR3 amino acid sequence lists the most common genes and DNA. V and J calls and clone size were set by TCRdb, not the authors. Present in this sample are some 500,000 distinct CDR3 sequences, around an eighth of which were seen just once. Jointly, the top ten make up about 17% of the sample.

Stable Graves' hyperthyroidism was defined as no progression to ophthalmopathy during 18 months of follow-up. Hyperthyroidism patients were newly diagnosed, had a disease duration of under 2 months, and were aged 18 to 65 years. The study excluded patients with uncontrolled infections, other autoimmune diseases, pregnancy or lactation. Diagnoses were based on clinical symptoms, serum thyroxine and TRAb, thyroid ultrasound and orbital computed tomography. PBMCs were separated from roughly 10 ml of fresh peripheral blood using Ficoll-Paque density gradient centrifugation. Total RNA was extracted using Trizol reagent, and RNA quality was assessed on an Agilent 2100 Bioanalyzer.

The sequenced material came from blood. This receptor was obtained from a woman younger than 35 with Graves' hyperthyroidism. The V gene is TRBV20-1 and the J gene is TRBJ2-1; TRBD2 is a possible D gene, resting on 5 matching bases. The DNA sequence reads TGCAGTGCTTGCTGCCTAGCCCCCTACAATGAGCAGTTCTTC. Translated, it reads CSACCLAPYNEQFF.